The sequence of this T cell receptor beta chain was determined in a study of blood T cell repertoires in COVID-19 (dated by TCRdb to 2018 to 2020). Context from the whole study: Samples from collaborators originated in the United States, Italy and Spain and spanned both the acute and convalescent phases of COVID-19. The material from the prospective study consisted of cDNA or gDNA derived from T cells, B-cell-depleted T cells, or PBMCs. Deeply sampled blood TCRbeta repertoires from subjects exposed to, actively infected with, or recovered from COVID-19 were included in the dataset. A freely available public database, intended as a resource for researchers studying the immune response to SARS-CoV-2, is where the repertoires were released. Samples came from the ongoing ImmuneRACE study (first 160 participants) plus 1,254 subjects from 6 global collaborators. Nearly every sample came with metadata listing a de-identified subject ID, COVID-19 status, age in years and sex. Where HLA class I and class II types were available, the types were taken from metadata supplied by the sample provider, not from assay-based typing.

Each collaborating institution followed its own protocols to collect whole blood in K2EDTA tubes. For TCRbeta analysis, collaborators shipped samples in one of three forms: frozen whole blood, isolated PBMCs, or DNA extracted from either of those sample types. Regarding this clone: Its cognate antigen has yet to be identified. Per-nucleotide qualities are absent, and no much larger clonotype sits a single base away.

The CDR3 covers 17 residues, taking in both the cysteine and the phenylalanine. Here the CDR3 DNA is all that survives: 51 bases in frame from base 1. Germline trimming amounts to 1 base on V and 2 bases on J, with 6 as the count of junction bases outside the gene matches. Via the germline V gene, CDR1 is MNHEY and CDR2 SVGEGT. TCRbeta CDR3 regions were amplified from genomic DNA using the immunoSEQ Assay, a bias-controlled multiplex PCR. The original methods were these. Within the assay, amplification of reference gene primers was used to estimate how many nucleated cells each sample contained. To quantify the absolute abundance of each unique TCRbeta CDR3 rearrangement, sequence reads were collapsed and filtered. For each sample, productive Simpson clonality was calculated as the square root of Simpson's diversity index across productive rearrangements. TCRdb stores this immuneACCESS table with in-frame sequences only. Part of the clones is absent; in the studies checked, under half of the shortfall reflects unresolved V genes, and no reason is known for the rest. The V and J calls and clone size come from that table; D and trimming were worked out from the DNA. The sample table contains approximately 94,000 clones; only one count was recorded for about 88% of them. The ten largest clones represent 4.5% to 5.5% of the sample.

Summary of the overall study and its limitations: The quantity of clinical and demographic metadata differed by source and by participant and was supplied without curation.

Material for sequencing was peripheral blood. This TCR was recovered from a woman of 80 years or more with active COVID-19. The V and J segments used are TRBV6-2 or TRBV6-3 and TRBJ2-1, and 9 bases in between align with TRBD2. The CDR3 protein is CASSYLGSGSAYNEQFF. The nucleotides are TGTGCCAGCAGTTACTTGGGTAGCGGGAGCGCCTACAATGAGCAGTTCTTC.